This entry lists 22 T cell receptor beta chains sequenced from one sample in a study of blood T cell repertoires in COVID-19. Assay used: immunoSEQ multiplex PCR; TCRdb lists only in-frame clones, some missing. In the table there are about 200,000 clones, about 90% of which are singletons. Sample: peripheral blood. These receptors were obtained from a woman between 65 and 79 years old with acute or convalescent COVID-19.

This clone was seen a single time. V gene TRBV7-8 combines with J gene TRBJ1-4; TRBD1 aligns across 7 bases. This CDR3 is 15 amino acids long. V lost 8 bases to trimming and J lost 5 bases; unmatched junction nucleotides: 11. Germline CDR1 is SGHVS and CDR2 is FQNEAQ. The CDR3: CASFRYTGANEKLFF. The CDR3 region has the DNA TGTGCCAGCTTTAGATATACAGGGGCGAATGAAAAACTGTTTTTT.

This chain links TRBV5-4 with TRBJ2-3, with D unresolved. The germline V gene has CDR1 SGHNT and CDR2 YYREEE (reference sequence). Trimming shortened V by 1 base and J by 0 bases, and 6 bases separated the two germline ends. This CDR3 is 14 amino acids long. CDR3 DNA sequence: TGTGCCAGCAGCTTGACTGGTAGCACAGATACGCAGTATTTT. It encodes CASSLTGSTDTQYF.

For the CDR3, the DNA is TGTGCCAGCACCCGTGACAGGGGAAAACTGTTTTTT. Translating it yields CASTRDRGKLFF. The chain joins TRBV6-6 to TRBJ2-2, with 8 bases fitting TRBD1. TRBJ1-4 explains the end of the DNA better; the J call may be wrong. The CDR3 is 12 residues long. CDR1 MNHNY and CDR2 SVGAGI come from the germline V gene (reference sequence).

This clone was seen once. The V call is TRBV5-8, the J call TRBJ1-3; no firm D call. Germline V gene lookup returns CDR1 SGHTS and CDR2 YDEGEE. V lost 0 bases to trimming and J lost 4 bases, with 11 bases between them. The CDR3 spans 15 residues. The CDR3 region is CASSLAWGAGNTIYF. In nucleotides, the CDR3 is TGTGCCAGCAGCTTGGCTTGGGGAGCAGGAAACACCATATATTTT.

The chain has TRBV11-3 and TRBJ1-3, with D perhaps matching TRBD1 (5 bases). The V end lost 3 bases, the J end lost 0 bases, and 15 bases lay between the germline ends. This CDR3 spans 17 amino acids. Germline V lookup: CDR1 SGHNT, CDR2 YENEEA. The CDR3 sequence: CASSFDRTGYSGNTIYF. The CDR3 DNA sequence: TGTGCCAGCAGCTTTGATCGCACAGGCTACTCTGGAAACACCATATATTTT. The full variable domain, completed using reference TRBV11-3 and TRBJ1-3, is EAGVVQSPRYKIIEKKQPVAFWCNPISGHNTLYWYLQNLGQGPELLIRYENEEAVDDSQLPKDRFSAERLKGVDSTLKIQPAELGDSAVYLCASSFDRTGYSGNTIYFGEGSWLTVV.

This clone occurred once. The rearrangement joins TRBV7-2 to TRBJ1-3; D call uncertain. This CDR3 comprises 13 residues. The V end was cut by 5 bases, the J end by 4 bases, with 9 bases between. Germline CDR1 and CDR2: SGHTA and FQGNSA. The CDR3 DNA follows: TGTGCCAGCAGCCCGCTACAGGGAAACACCATATATTTT. Translated: CASSPLQGNTIYF. The full variable domain, completed using reference TRBV7-2 and TRBJ1-3, is GAGVSQSPSNKVTEKGKDVELRCDPISGHTALYWYRQSLGQGLEFLIYFQGNSAPDKSGLPSDRFSAERTGGSVSTLTIQRTQQEDSAVYLCASSPLQGNTIYFGEGSWLTVV.

The chain recombines TRBV11-2 with TRBJ1-6; D is uncertain. The CDR3 extends over 16 amino acids. The V gene's germline CDR1 is SGHAT and CDR2 FQNNGV. Trimming removed 0 bases at V and 0 bases at J, with 6 bases between. CDR3 sequence reads: CASSLEGFSYNSPLHF. The CDR3 DNA sequence: TGTGCCAGCAGCTTAGAGGGCTTCTCCTATAATTCACCCCTCCACTTT.

The V and J genes are TRBV19 and TRBJ2-1, with 9 bases lining up with TRBD2. This CDR3 is 17 amino acids long. V dropped 4 bases and J dropped 5; count of bases not matched to a gene: 12. Germline lookup yields CDR1 LNHDA and CDR2 SQIVND (reference sequence). CDR3 bases: TGTGCCAGTAGTAAAAGGGGGGCGGGAGGGCTCAACAATGAGCAGTTCTTC. Its translation is CASSKRGAGGLNNEQFF.

This clone was observed once. J is TRBJ2-3 and V is TRBV5-1; 7 bases align to TRBD2. Trimming took 3 bases from V and 4 from J; bases not matched to a gene: 8. Germline CDR1 is SGHRS and CDR2 is YFSETQ. The CDR3 contains 15 residues. In nucleotides, the CDR3 is TGCGCCAGCAGCTCCCTGGGGGGGTTCTCAGATACGCAGTATTTT. Translation gives CASSSLGGFSDTQYF.

The genes are TRBV6-2 or TRBV6-3 and TRBJ2-7, with 7 bases aligning to TRBD1. CDR3 length: 17 residues. With 2 bases clipped from V and 4 bases from J, the junction kept 14 bases outside the gene matches. Germline V lookup: CDR1 MNHEY, CDR2 SVGEGT. The CDR3: CASSYRTGAPPPYEQYF. The CDR3 DNA is TGTGCCAGCAGTTACCGAACAGGGGCCCCCCCACCGTACGAGCAGTACTTC.

This chain links TRBV12-3 or TRBV12-4 with TRBJ2-5; 12 bases match TRBD2. V gave up 6 bases and J gave up 9 bases; unmatched junction bases: 2. The CDR3 runs 12 residues. CDR3 nucleotide sequence: TGTGCCAGCAGGCCTAGCGGGGGGGCCCAGTACTTC. Its translation: CASRPSGGAQYF.

The CDR3 sequence is CASSVHSSVTSGGDNEQFF. The CDR3 coding sequence is TGTGCCAGCAGCGTACACAGTTCTGTGACTAGCGGGGGTGACAATGAGCAGTTCTTC. The chain combines TRBV9 with TRBJ2-1, with 12 bases fitting TRBD2. The CDR3 length is 19 residues. Germline loops: CDR1 SGDLS, CDR2 YYNGEE. V lost 1 base and J lost 5; bases outside the gene matches: 13.

V usage is TRBV3-1 (or the pseudogene TRBV3-2) and J usage is TRBJ2-1, with D perhaps TRBD2 (6 bases). The CDR3 has 15 amino acids. Per germline, CDR1 LGHDT and CDR2 YNNKEL (reference sequence). Trimming removed 1 base at V and 12 bases at J, with 19 bases between. CDR3 in DNA: TGTGCCAGCAGCCAAGCCGCAACTAGCCCCGCGTGGCAGTTCTTC. Translation gives CASSQAATSPAWQFF.

CDR3 sequence reads: CASSPTEYQETQYF. In nucleotides, the CDR3 is TGTGCCAGCTCACCAACAGAGTACCAAGAGACCCAGTACTTC. V usage is TRBV18 and J usage is TRBJ2-5; unclear D gene. V was shortened by 2 bases and J by 0 bases, with 7 bases between the two germline ends. The CDR3 runs 14 residues. Germline V lookup: CDR1 KGHSH, CDR2 LQKENI.

The J gene is TRBJ2-2, the V gene TRBV5-1, with 8 nucleotides matching TRBD1. Germline values: CDR1 SGHRS, CDR2 YFSETQ. The V gene end was trimmed by 4 bases and the J gene end by 1 base; junction bases not matched to a gene: 9. The CDR3 has 17 residues. CDR3 in DNA: TGCGCCAGCAGCATCCGGACAGGGAATCGGAACACCGGGGAGCTGTTTTTT. It specifies CASSIRTGNRNTGELFF.

The CDR3 coding sequence is TGTGCCAGCAGCTTAATAGGGGCGGGGGGAACTGAAGCTTTCTTT. It encodes CASSLIGAGGTEAFF. This chain joins TRBV11-2 and TRBJ1-1, with D possibly TRBD1 on 5 matching bases. The germline V gene encodes CDR1 SGHAT and CDR2 FQNNGV. V was pared by 2 bases and J by 5 bases, with 15 bases between. This CDR3 is 15 amino acids long.

In this sample, this clone turned up a few times. The chain is built from TRBV24-1 and TRBJ2-7, with TRBD2 matching 10 bases. The CDR3 length is 15 residues. V gave up 4 bases and J gave up 5 bases; unmatched junction bases: 7. The V gene's germline CDR1 is KGHDR and CDR2 SFDVKD. This CDR3 is CATSDRGTSVDEQYF. CDR3 bases: TGTGCCACCAGTGACCGTGGGACTAGCGTAGACGAGCAGTACTTC.

The genes are TRBV2 and TRBJ2-1; maybe TRBD1 (7 bases). V was trimmed by 10 bases and J by 4 bases, leaving 14 bases between them. The CDR3 is 13 residues long. Germline V gene lookup returns CDR1 SNHLY and CDR2 FYNNEI. The CDR3, as DNA: TGTGCCACCGCGGGACAGATTTACAATGAGCAGTTCTTC. Translated, it gives CATAGQIYNEQFF.

This clone was seen a few times. This chain uses TRBV24-1 with TRBJ2-1, with a possible D match to TRBD2 (5 bases). V lost 4 bases and J lost 9, with 12 bases in between. This CDR3 spans 13 amino acids. Germline CDR1 and CDR2: KGHDR and SFDVKD. In DNA form, the CDR3 reads TGTGCCACCAGTGAGGATGAGGGCCGTGAGCAGTTCTTC. This translates into CATSEDEGREQFF.

The V gene is TRBV5-4, the J gene TRBJ2-3, with 8 bases matching TRBD1. After removal of 0 bases from V and 4 bases from J, the junction contained 7 bases not matched to a gene. The CDR3 has 16 amino acids. CDR1 is SGHNT and CDR2 is YYREEE in the germline V gene (reference sequence). The DNA for the CDR3 is TGTGCCAGCAGCTTGGCTCAGGGGGCCTGGGCAGATACGCAGTATTTT. It translates to CASSLAQGAWADTQYF.

A remark on this clone: This specimen includes other DNA sequences encoding the same CDR3. The chain employs TRBV12-3 or TRBV12-4 and TRBJ2-7, with 9 bases matching TRBD1. The CDR3 is 13 residues long. The V and J ends lost 6 bases and 4 bases, in that order; junction bases with no gene match: 4. The CDR3 sequence is CASRTGGSYEQYF. The CDR3 region has the DNA TGTGCCAGCAGAACAGGGGGCTCGTACGAGCAGTACTTC.

The chain recombines TRBV27 with TRBJ2-5; 15 bases match TRBD2. With 6 bases clipped from V and 5 bases from J, the junction kept 4 bases outside the gene matches. Germline CDR1 reads MNHEY; CDR2 reads SMNVEV (reference sequence). The CDR3 extends over 15 amino acids. The CDR3 nucleotides read TGTGCCAGCAGATGGACTAGCGGGAGGGCTGAGACCCAGTACTTC. This sequence encodes CASRWTSGRAETQYF.